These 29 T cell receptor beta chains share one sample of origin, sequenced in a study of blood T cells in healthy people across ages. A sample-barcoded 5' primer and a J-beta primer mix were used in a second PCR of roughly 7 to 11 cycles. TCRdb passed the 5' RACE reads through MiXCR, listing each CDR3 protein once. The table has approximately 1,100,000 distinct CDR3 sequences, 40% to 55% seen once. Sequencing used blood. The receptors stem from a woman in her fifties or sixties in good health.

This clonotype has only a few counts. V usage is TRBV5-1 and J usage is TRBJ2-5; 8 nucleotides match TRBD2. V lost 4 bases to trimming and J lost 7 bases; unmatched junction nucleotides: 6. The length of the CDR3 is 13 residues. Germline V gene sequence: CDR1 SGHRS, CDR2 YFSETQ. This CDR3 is CASSVTSDRTQYF. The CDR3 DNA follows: TGCGCCAGCAGCGTGACTAGCGACCGGACCCAGTACTTC.

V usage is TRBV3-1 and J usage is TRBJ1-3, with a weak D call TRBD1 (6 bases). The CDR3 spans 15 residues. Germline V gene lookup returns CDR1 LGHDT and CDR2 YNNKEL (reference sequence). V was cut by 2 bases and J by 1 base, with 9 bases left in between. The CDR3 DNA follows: TGTGCCAGCAGCCAACTAGGGGGATCTGGAAACACCATATATTTT. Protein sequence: CASSQLGGSGNTIYF.

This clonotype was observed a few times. CDR3 nucleotides: TGTGCCAGCAGTGAACCGGGGGGGACAGATACGCAGTATTTT. Protein product: CASSEPGGTDTQYF. The chain uses TRBV2 and TRBJ2-3; 8 nucleotides match TRBD2. The CDR3 spans 14 residues. V trimming: 2 bases; J trimming: 3 bases; junction bases outside the gene matches: 1. The germline CDR1 and CDR2 sequences are SNHLY and FYNNEI.

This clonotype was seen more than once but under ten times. Written as DNA, the CDR3 is TGTGCCATCAGGGCCGGGACAGGGTCCTACGAGCAGTACTTC. This gives the protein CAIRAGTGSYEQYF. V usage is TRBV10-3 and J usage is TRBJ2-7, with 9 bases fitting TRBD1. V trimming: 6 bases; J trimming: 1 base; junction bases outside the gene matches: 4. The CDR3 extends over 14 amino acids. Germline V gene lookup returns CDR1 ENHRY and CDR2 SYGVKD.

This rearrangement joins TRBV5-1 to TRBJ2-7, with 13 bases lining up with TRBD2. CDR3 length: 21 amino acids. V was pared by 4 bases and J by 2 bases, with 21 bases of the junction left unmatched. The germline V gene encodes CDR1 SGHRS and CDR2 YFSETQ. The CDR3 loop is CASSPFLPTSGRARTTYEQYF. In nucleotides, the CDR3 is TGCGCCAGCAGCCCATTTCTCCCTACTAGCGGGAGGGCCAGAACGACCTACGAGCAGTACTTC.

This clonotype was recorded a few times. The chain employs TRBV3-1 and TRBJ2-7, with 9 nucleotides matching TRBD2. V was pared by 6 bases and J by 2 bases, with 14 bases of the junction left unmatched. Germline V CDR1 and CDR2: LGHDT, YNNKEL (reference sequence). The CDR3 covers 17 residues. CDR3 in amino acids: CASSPTILTSGTYEQYF. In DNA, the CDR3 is TGTGCCAGCAGTCCGACAATTTTGACTAGCGGAACCTACGAGCAGTACTTC.

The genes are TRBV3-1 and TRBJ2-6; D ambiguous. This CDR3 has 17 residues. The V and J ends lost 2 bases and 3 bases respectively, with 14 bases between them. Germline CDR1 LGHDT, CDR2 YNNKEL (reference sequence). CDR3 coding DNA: TGTGCCAGCAGCCAACGAGGTAGGGTTAGTGGGGCCAACGTCCTGACTTTC. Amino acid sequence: CASSQRGRVSGANVLTF.

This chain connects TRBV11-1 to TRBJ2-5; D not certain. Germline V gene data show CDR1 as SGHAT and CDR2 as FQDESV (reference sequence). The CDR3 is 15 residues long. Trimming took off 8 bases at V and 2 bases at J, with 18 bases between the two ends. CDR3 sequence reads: CASGSRRQPQETQYF. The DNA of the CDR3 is TGTGCCAGCGGCTCGAGAAGGCAGCCTCAAGAGACCCAGTACTTC.

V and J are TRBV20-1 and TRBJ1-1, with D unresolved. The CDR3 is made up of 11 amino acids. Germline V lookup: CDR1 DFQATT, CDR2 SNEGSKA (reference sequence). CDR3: CTRNSNTEAFF. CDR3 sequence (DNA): TGCACCCGTAATTCGAACACTGAAGCTTTCTTT.

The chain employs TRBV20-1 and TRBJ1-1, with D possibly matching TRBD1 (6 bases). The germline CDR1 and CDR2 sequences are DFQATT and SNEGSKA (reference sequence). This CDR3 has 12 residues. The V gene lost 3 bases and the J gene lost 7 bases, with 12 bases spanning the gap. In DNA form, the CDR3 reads TGCAGTGCTAGGATGGACAGTTTTGAAGCTTTCTTT. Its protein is CSARMDSFEAFF.

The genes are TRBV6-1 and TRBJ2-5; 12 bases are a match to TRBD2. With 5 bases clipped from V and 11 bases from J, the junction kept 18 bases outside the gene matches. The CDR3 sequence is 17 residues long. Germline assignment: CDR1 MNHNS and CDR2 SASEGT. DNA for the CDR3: TGTGCCAGCAGTCCCCTGGGACTAGCGGGTTTATACAATGAGCAGTACTTC. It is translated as CASSPLGLAGLYNEQYF.

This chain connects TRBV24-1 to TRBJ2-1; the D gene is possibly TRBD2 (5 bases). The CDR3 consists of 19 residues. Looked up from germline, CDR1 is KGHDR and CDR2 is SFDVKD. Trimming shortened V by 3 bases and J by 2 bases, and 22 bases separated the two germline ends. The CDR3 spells CATSDDAAIGSATYNEQFF. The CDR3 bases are TGTGCCACCAGTGATGACGCCGCTATTGGTAGCGCTACCTACAATGAGCAGTTCTTC.

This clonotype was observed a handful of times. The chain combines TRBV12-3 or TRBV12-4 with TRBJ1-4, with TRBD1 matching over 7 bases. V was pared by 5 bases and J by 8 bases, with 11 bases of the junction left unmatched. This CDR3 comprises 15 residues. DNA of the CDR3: TGTGCCAGCAGTCCGGGGGACAGTAGGTTGGAAAAACTGTTTTTT. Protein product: CASSPGDSRLEKLFF.

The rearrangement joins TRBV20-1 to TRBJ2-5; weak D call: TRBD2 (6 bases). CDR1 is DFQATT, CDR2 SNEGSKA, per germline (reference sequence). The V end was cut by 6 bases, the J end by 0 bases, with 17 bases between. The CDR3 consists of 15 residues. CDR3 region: CSARAGTTYQETQYF. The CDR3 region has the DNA TGCAGTGCAAGGGCGGGAACAACGTACCAAGAGACCCAGTACTTC.

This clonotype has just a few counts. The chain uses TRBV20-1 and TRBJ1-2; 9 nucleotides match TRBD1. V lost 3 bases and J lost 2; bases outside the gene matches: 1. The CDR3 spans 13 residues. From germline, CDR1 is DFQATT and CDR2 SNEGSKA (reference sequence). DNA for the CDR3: TGCAGTGCTAGTGGGACAGGGAACTATGGCTACACCTTC. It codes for CSASGTGNYGYTF.

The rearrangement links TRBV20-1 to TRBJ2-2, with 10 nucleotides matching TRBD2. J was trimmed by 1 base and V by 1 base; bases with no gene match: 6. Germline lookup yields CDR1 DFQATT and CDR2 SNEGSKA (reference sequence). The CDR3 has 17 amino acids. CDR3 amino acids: CSARGLAGAQNTGELFF. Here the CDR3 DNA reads TGCAGTGCTAGAGGGCTAGCGGGAGCCCAGAACACCGGGGAGCTGTTTTTT.

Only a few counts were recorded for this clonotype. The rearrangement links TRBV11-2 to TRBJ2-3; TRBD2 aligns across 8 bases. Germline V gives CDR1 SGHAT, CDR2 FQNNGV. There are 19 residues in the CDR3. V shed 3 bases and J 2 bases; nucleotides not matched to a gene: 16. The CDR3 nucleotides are TGTGCCAGCAGCTTCCCCCGATCCCCCACTAGCGGTCTCACAGATACGCAGTATTTT. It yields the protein CASSFPRSPTSGLTDTQYF.

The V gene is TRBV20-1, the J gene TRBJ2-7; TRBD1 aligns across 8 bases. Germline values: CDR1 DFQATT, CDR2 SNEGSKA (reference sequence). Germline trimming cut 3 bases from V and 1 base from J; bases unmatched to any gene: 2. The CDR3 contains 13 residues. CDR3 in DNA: TGCAGTGCTAGCGGGACAGGTTCCTACGAGCAGTACTTC. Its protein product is CSASGTGSYEQYF.

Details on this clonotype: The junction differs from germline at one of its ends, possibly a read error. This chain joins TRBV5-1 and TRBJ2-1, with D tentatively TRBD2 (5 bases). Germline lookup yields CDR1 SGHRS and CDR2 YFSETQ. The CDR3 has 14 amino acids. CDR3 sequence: CASTSRGTGNKQFF. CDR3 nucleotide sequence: TGCGCCAGCACCTCACGGGGTACCGGCAATAAGCAGTTCTTC.

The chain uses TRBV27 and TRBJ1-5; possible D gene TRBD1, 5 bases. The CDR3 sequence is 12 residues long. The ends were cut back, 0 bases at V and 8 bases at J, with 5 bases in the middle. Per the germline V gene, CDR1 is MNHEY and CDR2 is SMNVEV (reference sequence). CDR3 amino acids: CASSLSGEPQHF. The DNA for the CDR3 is TGTGCCAGCAGTTTATCAGGGGAGCCCCAGCATTTT.

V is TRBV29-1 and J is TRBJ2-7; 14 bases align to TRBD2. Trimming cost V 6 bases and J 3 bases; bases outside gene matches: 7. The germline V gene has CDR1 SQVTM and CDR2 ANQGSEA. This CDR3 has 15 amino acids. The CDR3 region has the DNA TGCAGCGTCACGACTAGCGGGAGGGCCGGCTACGAGCAGTACTTC. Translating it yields CSVTTSGRAGYEQYF.

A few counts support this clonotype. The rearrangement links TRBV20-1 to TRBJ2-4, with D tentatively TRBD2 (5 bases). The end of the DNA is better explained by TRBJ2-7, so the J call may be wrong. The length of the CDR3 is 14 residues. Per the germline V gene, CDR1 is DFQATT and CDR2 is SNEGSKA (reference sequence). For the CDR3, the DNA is TGCAGTGCTAGAATTCCGGGGTCGGGGAACGAGCAGTACTTC. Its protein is CSARIPGSGNEQYF.

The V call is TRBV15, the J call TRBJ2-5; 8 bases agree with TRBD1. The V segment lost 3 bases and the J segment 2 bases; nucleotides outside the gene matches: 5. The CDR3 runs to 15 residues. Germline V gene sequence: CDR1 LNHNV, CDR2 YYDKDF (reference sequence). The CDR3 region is CATSSHRGSQETQYF. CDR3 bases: TGTGCCACCAGCAGTCACAGGGGGTCTCAAGAGACCCAGTACTTC.

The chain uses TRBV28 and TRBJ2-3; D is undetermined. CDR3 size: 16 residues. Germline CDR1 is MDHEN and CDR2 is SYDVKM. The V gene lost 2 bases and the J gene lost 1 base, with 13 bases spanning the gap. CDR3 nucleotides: TGTGCCAGCAGTTTAGCCCCCAATTTAGGCACAGATACGCAGTATTTT. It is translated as CASSLAPNLGTDTQYF.

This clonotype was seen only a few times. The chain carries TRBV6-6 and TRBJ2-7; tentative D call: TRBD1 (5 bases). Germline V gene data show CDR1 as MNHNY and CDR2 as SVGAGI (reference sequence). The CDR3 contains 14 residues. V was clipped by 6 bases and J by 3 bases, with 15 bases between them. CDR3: CASRRDSSNYEQYF. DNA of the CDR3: TGTGCCAGCAGACGAGACAGTTCCAACTACGAGCAGTACTTC.

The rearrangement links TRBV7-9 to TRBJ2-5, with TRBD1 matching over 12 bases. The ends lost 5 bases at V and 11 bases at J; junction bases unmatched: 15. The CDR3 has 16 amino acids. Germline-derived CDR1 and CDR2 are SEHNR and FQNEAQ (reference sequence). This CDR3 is CASSLLPGQGAHEQYF. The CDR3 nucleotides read TGTGCCAGCAGCCTATTACCGGGACAGGGGGCCCATGAGCAGTACTTC.

The CDR3 sequence: CSAPIRGGGNEQFF. The CDR3 coding sequence is TGCAGTGCGCCGATTAGGGGAGGTGGGAATGAGCAGTTCTTC. The rearrangement uses TRBV20-1 and TRBJ2-1; tentatively, D is TRBD2 (6 bases). Germline V gene sequence: CDR1 DFQATT, CDR2 SNEGSKA (reference sequence). Trimming removed 6 bases from V and 7 bases from J, with 19 bases in between. The CDR3 spans 14 residues.

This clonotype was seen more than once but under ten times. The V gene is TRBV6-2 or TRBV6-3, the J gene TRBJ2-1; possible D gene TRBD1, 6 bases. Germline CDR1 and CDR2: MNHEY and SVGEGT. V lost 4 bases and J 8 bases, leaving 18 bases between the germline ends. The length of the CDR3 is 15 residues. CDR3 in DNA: TGTGCCAGCAGTTCGGCTGGGCAGGGGAATCATGAGCAGTTCTTC. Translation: CASSSAGQGNHEQFF.

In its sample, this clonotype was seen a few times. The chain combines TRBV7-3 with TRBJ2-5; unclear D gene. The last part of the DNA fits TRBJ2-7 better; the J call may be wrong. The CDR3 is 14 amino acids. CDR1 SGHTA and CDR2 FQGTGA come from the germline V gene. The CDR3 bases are TGTGCCAGCAGCTTAGACGGACCTTACTACGAGCAGTACTTC. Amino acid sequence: CASSLDGPYYEQYF.